This T cell receptor beta chain is drawn from a study of identifying expanded T cells in peripheral blood. About this clone: Its antigen is currently unknown.

Using immunoSEQ multiplex PCR, the repertoire was profiled, and TCRdb retains in-frame clones only, with some absent. The table has 65,000 to 95,000 clones, over 85% seen once. During the collection period, no donor immune events like infections were recorded. Whole-study results and caveats: Over two and four weeks, about 15 and 19 clones changed, versus approximately 1.2 between replicates. Across healthy donors, higher total template counts meant significantly greater roughly 2-week count variance.

The specimen was blood. This receptor was identified in a person between 18 and 70 years old in good health.

The CDR3 nucleotides are TGTGCCAGTAGTATAGCGCTGGATAGCAATCAGCCCCAGCATTTT. Translation gives CASSIALDSNQPQHF. The chain is built from TRBV19 and TRBJ1-5, with D hard to call. Germline CDR1 is LNHDA and CDR2 is SQIVND (reference sequence). The CDR3 extends over 15 amino acids. Trimming left V 1 base short and J 0 bases short, with 7 bases between.